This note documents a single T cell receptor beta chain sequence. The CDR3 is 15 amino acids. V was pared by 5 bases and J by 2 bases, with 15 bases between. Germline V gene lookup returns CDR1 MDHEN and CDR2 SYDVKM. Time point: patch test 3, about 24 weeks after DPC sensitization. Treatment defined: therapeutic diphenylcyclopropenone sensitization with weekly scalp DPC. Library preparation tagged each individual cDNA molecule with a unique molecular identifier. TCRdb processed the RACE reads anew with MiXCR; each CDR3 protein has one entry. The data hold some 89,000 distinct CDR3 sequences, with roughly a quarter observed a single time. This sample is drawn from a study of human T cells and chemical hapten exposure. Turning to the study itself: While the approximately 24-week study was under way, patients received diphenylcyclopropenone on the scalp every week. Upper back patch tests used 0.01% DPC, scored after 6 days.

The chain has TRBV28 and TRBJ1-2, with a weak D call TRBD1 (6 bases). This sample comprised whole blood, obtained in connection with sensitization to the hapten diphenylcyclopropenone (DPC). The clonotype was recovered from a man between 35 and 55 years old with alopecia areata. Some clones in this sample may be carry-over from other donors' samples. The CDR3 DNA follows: TGTGCCAGCAGTCCCCAGGACGGGACAAACTATGGCTACACCTTC. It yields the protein CASSPQDGTNYGYTF.